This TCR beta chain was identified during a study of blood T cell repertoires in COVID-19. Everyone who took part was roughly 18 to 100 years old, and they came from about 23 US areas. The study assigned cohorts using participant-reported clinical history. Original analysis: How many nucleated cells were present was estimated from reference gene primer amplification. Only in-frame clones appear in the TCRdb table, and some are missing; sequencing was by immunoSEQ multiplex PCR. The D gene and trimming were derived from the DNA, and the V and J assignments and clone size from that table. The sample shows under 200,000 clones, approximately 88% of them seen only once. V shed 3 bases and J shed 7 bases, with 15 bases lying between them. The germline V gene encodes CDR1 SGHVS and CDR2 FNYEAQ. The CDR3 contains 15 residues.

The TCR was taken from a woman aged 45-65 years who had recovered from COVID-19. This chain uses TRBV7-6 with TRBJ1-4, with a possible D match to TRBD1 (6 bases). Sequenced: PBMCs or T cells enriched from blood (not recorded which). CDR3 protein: CASSLTGSSGEKLFF. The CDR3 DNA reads TGTGCCAGCAGCTTGACAGGCAGTTCAGGTGAAAAACTGTTTTTT.